This passage covers 11 T cell receptor beta chains from one sample sequenced in a study of Ad26.COV2.S vaccination and SARS-CoV-2 variants. Noted treatment: around 19 received Ad26.COV2.S at low or high dose, single or two shots; about 5 received placebo; per-sample allocation not given. Sampling occurred on day 63 after the first vaccine or placebo injection. Sequenced by immunoSEQ multiplex PCR; TCRdb stores in-frame clones only, minus some. In the table there are a few hundred thousand clones, 85% to 90% of which are singletons. The material sequenced was peripheral blood, taken in a trial of Ad26.COV2.S vaccine versus placebo. These receptor sequences come from a person between 18 and 65 years old who received the Ad26.COV2.S COVID-19 vaccine or a placebo.

The count of this clone is one. The chain is built from TRBV7-2 and TRBJ2-5; TRBD2 matches at 13 bases. J was trimmed by 5 bases and V by 2 bases; bases with no gene match: 5. This CDR3 has 16 amino acids. From germline, CDR1 is SGHTA and CDR2 FQGNSA. The CDR3 loop reads CASSLYRTSGGETQYF. The CDR3 DNA reads as TGTGCCAGCAGCTTATACAGGACTAGCGGGGGCGAGACCCAGTACTTC.

A note on this clone: An end of the junction differs from the germline gene, which may be a read error. The chain is built from TRBV7-3 and TRBJ2-3; D is undetermined. This CDR3 has 14 amino acids. The germline V gene encodes CDR1 SGHTA and CDR2 FQGTGA. The CDR3 protein is CASSLVGRTDTQYF. As DNA, the CDR3 is TGTGCCAGCAGCTTAGTAGGGCGCACCGATACGCAGTATTTT. The full variable domain, its missing parts supplied by reference TRBV7-3 and TRBJ2-3, is GAGVSQTPSNKVTEKGKYVELRCDPISGHTALYWYRQSLGQGPEFLIYFQGTGAADDSGLPNDRFFAVRPEGSVSTLKIQRTERGDSAVYLCASSLVGRTDTQYFGPGTRLTVL.

The chain is built from TRBV11-2 and TRBJ2-3, with no clear D. The CDR3 loop spans 12 amino acids. The V end lost 3 bases, the J end lost 5 bases, and 6 bases lay between the germline ends. In germline, CDR1 is SGHAT, CDR2 FQNNGV. The CDR3 sequence: CASSFNKDTQYF. DNA of the CDR3: TGTGCCAGCAGCTTTAACAAAGATACGCAGTATTTT.

The V and J genes are TRBV15 and TRBJ1-5, with a weak D call TRBD1 (5 bases). The V end lost 0 bases, the J end lost 1 base, and 10 bases lay between the germline ends. Germline CDR1 LNHNV, CDR2 YYDKDF (reference sequence). CDR3 length: 16 residues. Here the CDR3 reads CATSREGPRSNQPQHF. CDR3 DNA: TGTGCCACCAGCAGAGAGGGGCCACGGAGCAATCAGCCCCAGCATTTT.

This rearrangement joins TRBV7-5 to TRBJ2-1; the D call of TRBD1 is as the table states it, not checked on the DNA. TRBV7-5 is marked as a pseudogene. CDR3 length: 16 amino acids. CDR3 nucleotides: TGTGTCAGAAGCTTAGACAGGGCAGTTTCCTACAATGAGCAGTTCTTC. Translating gives CVRSLDRAVSYNEQFF.

V and J are TRBV4-1 and TRBJ2-2; 7 positions agree with TRBD1. The CDR3 is 17 residues long. The ends lost 1 base at V and 4 bases at J; junction bases unmatched: 9. CDR1 MGHRA and CDR2 YSYEKL come from the germline V gene. The CDR3 region has the DNA TGCGCCAGCAGCCAAGCCCCGACAGGGCTTGGCACCGGGGAGCTGTTTTTT. It specifies CASSQAPTGLGTGELFF.

The rearrangement joins TRBV2 to TRBJ2-5, with D possibly being TRBD1 or TRBD2 (5 bases each). The V end lost 8 bases, the J end lost 4 bases, and 17 bases lay between the germline ends. The CDR3 spans 14 residues. CDR1 is SNHLY, CDR2 FYNNEI, per germline. CDR3 amino acids: CASQGRTLGETQYF. The CDR3 DNA reads as TGTGCCAGCCAGGGCAGGACTCTCGGAGAGACCCAGTACTTC.

This clone came up a few times. The chain has TRBV7-3 and TRBJ1-6; no firm D call. Trimming left V 5 bases short and J 8 bases short, with 10 bases between. CDR3 length equals 13 residues. Germline assignment: CDR1 SGHTA and CDR2 FQGTGA. The CDR3 DNA is TGTGCCAGCAGCCTAGGTGGGGATTCACCCCTCCACTTT. Its protein product is CASSLGGDSPLHF.

This chain connects TRBV11-2 to TRBJ2-2, with D perhaps TRBD2 (6 bases). V was trimmed by 0 bases and J by 7 bases, leaving 12 bases between them. The CDR3 spans 15 residues. In germline, CDR1 is SGHAT, CDR2 FQNNGV. The CDR3 DNA follows: TGTGCCAGCAGCTTAGAGGGGGGTGGTTACGGGGAGCTGTTTTTT. The encoded protein is CASSLEGGGYGELFF. The full variable domain, completed using reference TRBV11-2 and TRBJ2-2, is EAGVAQSPRYKIIEKRQSVAFWCNPISGHATLYWYQQILGQGPKLLIQFQNNGVVDDSQLPKDRFSAERLKGVDSTLKIQPAKLEDSAVYLCASSLEGGGYGELFFGEGSRLTVL.

The CDR3 loop is CASSSLRGSETQYF. The CDR3 region has the DNA TGTGCCAGCAGTTCCCTCCGGGGATCGGAGACCCAGTACTTC. The chain combines TRBV6-2 or TRBV6-3 with TRBJ2-5; D may be TRBD2 (5 bases). The CDR3 sequence is 14 residues long. Germline CDR1 MNHEY, CDR2 SVGEGT. Trimming shortened V by 4 bases and J by 5 bases, and 14 bases separated the two germline ends.

The V gene is TRBV27, the J gene TRBJ2-7; D not certain. Germline CDR1 reads MNHEY; CDR2 reads SMNVEV (reference sequence). The CDR3 has 13 residues. V lost 8 bases and J 2 bases, leaving 13 bases between the germline ends. In nucleotides, the CDR3 is TGTGCCAGCTCTAAAGGAGTTACCTACGAGCAGTACTTC. Translated: CASSKGVTYEQYF.